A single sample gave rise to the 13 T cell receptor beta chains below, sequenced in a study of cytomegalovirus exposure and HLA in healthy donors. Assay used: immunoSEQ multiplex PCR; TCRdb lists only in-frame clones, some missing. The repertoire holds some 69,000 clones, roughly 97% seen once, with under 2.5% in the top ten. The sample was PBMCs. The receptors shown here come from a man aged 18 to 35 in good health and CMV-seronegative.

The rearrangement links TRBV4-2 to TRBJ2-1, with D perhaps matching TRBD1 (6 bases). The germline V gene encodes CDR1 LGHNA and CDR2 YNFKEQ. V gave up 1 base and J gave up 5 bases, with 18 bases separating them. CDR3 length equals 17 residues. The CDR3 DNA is TGTGCCAGCAGCCAAGGCTTAGGGGGATGGGGGAACAATGAGCAGTTCTTC. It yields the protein CASSQGLGGWGNNEQFF.

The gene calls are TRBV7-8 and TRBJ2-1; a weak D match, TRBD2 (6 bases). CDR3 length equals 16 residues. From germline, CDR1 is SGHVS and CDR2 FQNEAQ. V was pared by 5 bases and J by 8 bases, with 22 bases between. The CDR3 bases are TGTGCCAGCAGCCCCCTGCGCGGTCCCGGAGGGCATGAGCAGTTCTTC. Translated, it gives CASSPLRGPGGHEQFF.

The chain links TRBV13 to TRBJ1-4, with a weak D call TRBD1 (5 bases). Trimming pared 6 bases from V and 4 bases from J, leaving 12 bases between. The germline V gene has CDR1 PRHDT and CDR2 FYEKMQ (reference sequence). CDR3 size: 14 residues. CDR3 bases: TGTGCCAGCAGTTCCTCAGGGTATAATGAAAAACTGTTTTTT. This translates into CASSSSGYNEKLFF.

CDR3 in DNA: TGTGCCAGCAGTGAACCCCGGAACATTCAGTACTTC. Amino acid sequence: CASSEPRNIQYF. V usage is TRBV6-1 and J usage is TRBJ2-4, with D unresolved. Germline V lookup: CDR1 MNHNS, CDR2 SASEGT. The CDR3 spans 12 residues. Trimming took off 2 bases at V and 7 bases at J, with 6 bases between the two ends.

The CDR3 spells CASSIDRVGFF. The CDR3 DNA follows: TGTGCCAGTAGTATAGACAGGGTCGGTTTCTTT. This chain connects TRBV19 to TRBJ1-1; TRBD1 might be the D (5 bases). Trimming removed 0 bases at V and 13 bases at J, with 9 bases between. Germline-derived CDR1 and CDR2 are LNHDA and SQIVND (reference sequence). The CDR3 is 11 amino acids.

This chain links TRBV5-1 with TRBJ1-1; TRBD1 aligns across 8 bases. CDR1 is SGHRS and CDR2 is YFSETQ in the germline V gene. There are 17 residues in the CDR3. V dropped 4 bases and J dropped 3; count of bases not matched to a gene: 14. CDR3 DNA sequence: TGCGCCAGCAGCCTGACCGGGACAGGCGCCGGCCACACTGAAGCTTTCTTT. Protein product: CASSLTGTGAGHTEAFF.

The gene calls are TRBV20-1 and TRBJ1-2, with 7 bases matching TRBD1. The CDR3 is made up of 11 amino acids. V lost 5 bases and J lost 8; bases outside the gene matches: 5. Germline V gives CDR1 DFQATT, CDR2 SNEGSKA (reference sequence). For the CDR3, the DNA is TGCAGTGCTTCGACAGGGCTGGGCTACACCTTC. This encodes CSASTGLGYTF.

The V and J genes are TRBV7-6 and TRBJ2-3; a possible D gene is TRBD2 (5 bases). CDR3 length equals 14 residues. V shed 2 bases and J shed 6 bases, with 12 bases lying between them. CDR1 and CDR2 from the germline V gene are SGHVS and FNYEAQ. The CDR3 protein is CASSLWLEEDTQYF. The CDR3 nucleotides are TGTGCCAGCAGCTTATGGTTGGAGGAGGATACGCAGTATTTT.

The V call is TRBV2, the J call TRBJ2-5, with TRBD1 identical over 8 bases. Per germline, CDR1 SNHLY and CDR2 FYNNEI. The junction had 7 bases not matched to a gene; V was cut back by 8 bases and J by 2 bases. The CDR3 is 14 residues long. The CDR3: CASGLDRGQETQYF. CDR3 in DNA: TGTGCCAGCGGATTAGACAGGGGACAAGAGACCCAGTACTTC.

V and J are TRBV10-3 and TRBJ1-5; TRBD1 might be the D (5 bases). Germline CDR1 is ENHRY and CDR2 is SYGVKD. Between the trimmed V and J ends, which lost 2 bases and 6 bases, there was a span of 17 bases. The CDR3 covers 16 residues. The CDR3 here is CAISEGGGGVSQPQHF. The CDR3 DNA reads TGTGCCATCAGTGAGGGGGGAGGAGGGGTTAGTCAGCCCCAGCATTTT.

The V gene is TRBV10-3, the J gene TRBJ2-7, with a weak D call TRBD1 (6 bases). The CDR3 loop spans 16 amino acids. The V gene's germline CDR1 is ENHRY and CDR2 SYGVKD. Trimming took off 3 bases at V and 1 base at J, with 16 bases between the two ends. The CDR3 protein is CAISEYRDLLSYEQYF. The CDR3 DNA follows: TGTGCCATCAGTGAATACAGGGATCTCCTTTCCTACGAGCAGTACTTC.

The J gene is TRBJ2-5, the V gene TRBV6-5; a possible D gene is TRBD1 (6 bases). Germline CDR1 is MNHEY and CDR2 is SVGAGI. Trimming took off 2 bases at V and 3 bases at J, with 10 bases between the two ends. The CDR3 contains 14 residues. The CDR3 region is CASSYRAGEETQYF. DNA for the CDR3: TGTGCCAGCAGTTACCGGGCAGGGGAAGAGACCCAGTACTTC.

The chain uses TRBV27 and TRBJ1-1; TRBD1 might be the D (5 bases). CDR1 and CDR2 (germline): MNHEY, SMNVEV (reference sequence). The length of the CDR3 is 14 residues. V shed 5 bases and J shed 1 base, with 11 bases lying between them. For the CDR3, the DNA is TGTGCCAGCAGTCCCCGCACAGGGAACACTGAAGCTTTCTTT. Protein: CASSPRTGNTEAFF.